This T cell receptor (beta chain) was recovered during a study of blood T cell repertoires in COVID-19. In the study overall: The United States, Italy and Spain were the sources of the acute and convalescent COVID-19 samples.

As originally analysed: Cell counts per sample came from amplifying reference gene primers. TCRdb's table, derived via immunoSEQ multiplex PCR, lists solely in-frame clones and lacks some. V and J calls and clone size are copied from that table; D and trimming were computed from the DNA. The sample has 200,000 to 250,000 clones, roughly nine tenths seen once. This CDR3 is 13 amino acids long. The V end was cut by 7 bases, the J end by 8 bases, with 20 bases between. The germline V gene encodes CDR1 SQVTM and CDR2 ANQGSEA. This TCR was recovered from a woman between 50 and 59 years old with acute or convalescent COVID-19. This chain joins TRBV29-1 and TRBJ1-2, with D perhaps TRBD1 (5 bases). The specimen was peripheral blood. The CDR3 loop is CSAADTALRGYTF. The CDR3 coding sequence is TGCAGCGCCGCGGACACTGCTCTTCGGGGCTACACCTTC.